Below, 24 T cell receptor beta chains from the same sample are listed, as sequenced in a study of T cell clones after liver transplantation. The table came from immunoSEQ multiplex PCR; TCRdb's copy has only in-frame clones and leaves some out. Of around 110,000 clones listed, approximately 90% are singletons. The sequencing used CD4+ T cells from blood, collected 12 months after liver transplant. These receptors came from a human patient who received a liver transplant. Some T cells here may be from the graft donor.

The chain joins TRBV5-1 to TRBJ1-2; D gene unclear. The ends were cut back, 0 bases at V and 8 bases at J, with 17 bases in the middle. In germline, CDR1 is SGHRS, CDR2 YFSETQ. The CDR3 spans 15 residues. CDR3 in amino acids: CASSLGATGSMGYTF. The CDR3 DNA reads as TGCGCCAGCAGCTTGGGCGCTACGGGCTCTATGGGCTACACCTTC.

The V call is TRBV7-8, the J call TRBJ1-3; D ambiguous. Germline V gene lookup returns CDR1 SGHVS and CDR2 FQNEAQ. Between the trimmed V and J ends, which lost 5 bases and 0 bases, there was a span of 11 bases. The CDR3 extends over 15 amino acids. In DNA form, the CDR3 reads TGTGCCAGCAGCCAAGCGGTCTACTCTGGAAACACCATATATTTT. It encodes CASSQAVYSGNTIYF. The full variable domain, completed using reference TRBV7-8 and TRBJ1-3, is GAGVSQSPRYKVAKRGQDVALRCDPISGHVSLFWYQQALGQGPEFLTYFQNEAQLDKSGLPSDRFFAERPEGSVSTLKIQRTQQEDSAVYLCASSQAVYSGNTIYFGEGSWLTVV.

This clone was found once. This chain links TRBV11-3 with TRBJ2-7; 7 bases line up with TRBD1. Germline values: CDR1 SGHNT, CDR2 YENEEA. This CDR3 has 15 residues. The trim removed 5 bases at V and 0 bases at J, leaving 7 bases unmatched. Here the CDR3 DNA reads TGTGCCAGCAGCCTACGGACAGGCCTCTCCTACGAGCAGTACTTC. This translates into CASSLRTGLSYEQYF.

The CDR3 sequence is CASSLSQADTGELFF. The CDR3 DNA sequence: TGTGCCAGCAGCCTCTCGCAGGCGGACACCGGGGAGCTGTTTTTT. The genes are TRBV4-2 and TRBJ2-2; no definite D call. Per the germline V gene, CDR1 is LGHNA and CDR2 is YNFKEQ. This CDR3 comprises 15 residues. Trimming stripped 4 bases from V and 3 bases from J, with 12 bases between.

The chain is built from TRBV5-1 and TRBJ1-1, with 8 bases matching TRBD1. CDR1 SGHRS and CDR2 YFSETQ come from the germline V gene. This CDR3 is 16 amino acids long. V shed 6 bases, J shed 0 bases, and the junction held 10 bases outside the gene matches. CDR3 bases: TGCGCCAGCATTCCAGGGGGCTCCCCTTTGAACACTGAAGCTTTCTTT. It specifies CASIPGGSPLNTEAFF.

The chain recombines TRBV4-3 with TRBJ2-7; 7 positions agree with TRBD2. Germline V gene lookup returns CDR1 LGHNA and CDR2 YSLEER. With V trimmed by 1 base and J by 1 base, 4 bases remained unmatched. There are 15 residues in the CDR3. CDR3 protein: CASSQALADSYEQYF. The CDR3 DNA reads TGCGCCAGCAGCCAAGCCCTAGCGGATTCCTACGAGCAGTACTTC.

This clone was found once. The CDR3 sequence is CASSAEVSGQGTTEAFF. CDR3 nucleotides: TGTGCCAGCAGCGCCGAGGTGTCGGGACAGGGGACCACTGAAGCTTTCTTT. This chain connects TRBV9 to TRBJ1-1; TRBD1 agrees at 10 bases. The V gene's germline CDR1 is SGDLS and CDR2 YYNGEE. V dropped 3 bases and J dropped 4; count of bases not matched to a gene: 12. The CDR3 sequence is 17 residues long.

The genes are TRBV6-5 and TRBJ2-3, with unresolved D. Germline values: CDR1 MNHEY, CDR2 SVGAGI. Trimming took off 6 bases at V and 7 bases at J, with 14 bases between the two ends. The CDR3 runs to 13 residues. CDR3 coding DNA: TGTGCCAGCAGACCCCGAGCATTCCATACGCAGTATTTT. It codes for CASRPRAFHTQYF.

V usage is TRBV19 and J usage is TRBJ2-1; TRBD2 matches at 7 bases. The germline CDR1 and CDR2 sequences are LNHDA and SQIVND (reference sequence). The J segment lost 1 base and the V segment lost 9 bases, leaving 3 bases of the junction unmatched. CDR3 length: 13 residues. Written as DNA, the CDR3 is TGTGCCAGCCGCGGGAGATCCTACAATGAGCAGTTCTTC. Amino acids: CASRGRSYNEQFF.

V is TRBV19 and J is TRBJ1-5; D unresolved. With 4 bases removed from V and 5 bases from J, the gap between germline ends came to 9 bases. From germline, CDR1 is LNHDA and CDR2 SQIVND (reference sequence). The CDR3 has 13 residues. The CDR3 protein is CASSRGRDQPQHF. CDR3 nucleotide sequence: TGTGCCAGTAGTAGAGGACGGGATCAGCCCCAGCATTTT.

The J gene is TRBJ2-5, the V gene TRBV5-1, with 11 bases aligning to TRBD1. The J call may be faulty, since TRBJ2-7 better matches the DNA end. CDR1 SGHRS and CDR2 YFSETQ come from the germline V gene. This CDR3 is 15 amino acids long. The CDR3 bases are TGCGCCAGCAGCTTGAGTGGGACAGGGGGCTACGAGCAGTACTTC. Encoded protein: CASSLSGTGGYEQYF.

V and J are TRBV6-1 and TRBJ2-5; D gene ambiguous. CDR1 and CDR2 (germline): MNHNS, SASEGT. V was pared by 7 bases and J by 6 bases, with 9 bases between. This CDR3 spans 11 amino acids. The CDR3 DNA sequence: TGTGCCAGCACCGGCCGGCAGACCCAGTACTTC. As protein: CASTGRQTQYF.

This clone appeared once. The chain recombines TRBV27 with TRBJ2-1, with 12 positions matching TRBD2. From germline, CDR1 is MNHEY and CDR2 SMNVEV (reference sequence). Losses at the gene ends were 6 bases for V and 2 bases for J; bases not matched to a gene: 11. This CDR3 spans 18 amino acids. The CDR3 here is CASSPLAGGRVTYNEQFF. The CDR3 DNA reads TGTGCCAGCAGCCCTCTAGCGGGAGGGCGGGTAACCTACAATGAGCAGTTCTTC.

The rearrangement uses TRBV4-3 and TRBJ2-1; TRBD2 aligns across 11 bases. The germline gives CDR1 LGHNA, CDR2 YSLEER. The CDR3 has 17 amino acids. V trimming: 3 bases; J trimming: 0 bases; junction bases outside the gene matches: 4. CDR3: CASSQQGTSGSYNEQFF. CDR3 in DNA: TGCGCCAGCAGCCAGCAAGGGACTAGCGGCTCCTACAATGAGCAGTTCTTC.

This chain connects TRBV7-9 to TRBJ2-2; D possibly matches TRBD1 or TRBD2 (6 bases each). The CDR3 is 15 amino acids. Germline values: CDR1 SEHNR, CDR2 FQNEAQ (reference sequence). The V gene lost 5 bases and the J gene lost 7 bases, with 17 bases spanning the gap. Here the CDR3 DNA reads TGTGCCAGCAGCCCCAAAGGGGGGCGCATCGGGGAGCTGTTTTTT. Residues: CASSPKGGRIGELFF. Full variable domain (remainder filled in from reference TRBV7-9 and TRBJ2-2): DTGVSQNPRHKITKRGQNVTFRCDPISEHNRLYWYRQTLGQGPEFLTYFQNEAQLEKSRLLSDRFSAERPKGSFSTLEIQRTEQGDSAMYLCASSPKGGRIGELFFGEGSRLTVL.

The chain links TRBV5-4 to TRBJ2-1, with 7 bases fitting TRBD2. Losses at the gene ends were 10 bases for V and 0 bases for J; bases not matched to a gene: 4. CDR1 is SGHNT and CDR2 is YYREEE in the germline V gene (reference sequence). CDR3 size: 13 residues. CDR3 DNA: TGTGCCCTGGGGGGGAGCTCCTACAATGAGCAGTTCTTC. Translated: CALGGSSYNEQFF. Full variable domain (rest looked up from reference TRBV5-4 and TRBJ2-1): ETGVTQSPTHLIKTRGQQVTLRCSSQSGHNTVSWYQQALGQGPQFIFQYYREEENGRGNFPPRFSGLQFPNYSSELNVNALELDDSALYLCALGGSSYNEQFFGPGTRLTVL.

The gene calls are TRBV5-1 and TRBJ1-1; weak D call: TRBD1 (6 bases). Per germline, CDR1 SGHRS and CDR2 YFSETQ. The CDR3 loop spans 13 amino acids. V lost 2 bases and J lost 5, with 10 bases in between. CDR3 DNA sequence: TGCGCCAGCAGCTTCAACAGGGAAACTGAAGCTTTCTTT. Its protein product is CASSFNRETEAFF.

The chain links TRBV5-1 to TRBJ2-3; a possible D gene is TRBD2 (5 bases). This CDR3 is built from 14 residues. The germline V and J ends were trimmed by 2 bases and 0 bases, with 7 bases remaining between them. In germline, CDR1 is SGHRS, CDR2 YFSETQ. The CDR3: CASSFGESTDTQYF. The CDR3 nucleotides read TGCGCCAGCAGCTTCGGGGAGAGCACAGATACGCAGTATTTT.

This clone was picked up one time. The rearrangement joins TRBV19 to TRBJ2-3; possibly TRBD2 for D (5 bases). Germline values: CDR1 LNHDA, CDR2 SQIVND (reference sequence). The ends were cut back, 8 bases at V and 4 bases at J, with 13 bases in the middle. CDR3 length equals 13 residues. The CDR3 DNA reads TGTGCCAGTTGTCCCGCCGGGGCAGATACGCAGTATTTT. Translation gives CASCPAGADTQYF.

V usage is TRBV2 and J usage is TRBJ2-7; D might be TRBD2 (6 bases). Germline CDR1 reads SNHLY; CDR2 reads FYNNEI. This CDR3 has 14 amino acids. V was trimmed by 4 bases and J by 3 bases, leaving 13 bases between them. CDR3 in DNA: TGTGCCAGCAGTGGCTCCCAGGGAGGCTACGAGCAGTACTTC. Its translation is CASSGSQGGYEQYF.

The CDR3 nucleotides read TGCAGCGTTCTCTGGGGGAATGAAAAACTGTTTTTT. This translates into CSVLWGNEKLFF. The chain carries TRBV29-1 and TRBJ1-4, with a weak D call TRBD1 (5 bases). Germline V lookup: CDR1 SQVTM, CDR2 ANQGSEA. The ends were cut back, 5 bases at V and 5 bases at J, with 9 bases in the middle. This CDR3 spans 12 amino acids.

The genes are TRBV28 and TRBJ1-2, with 7 positions matching TRBD1. Germline CDR1 reads MDHEN; CDR2 reads SYDVKM. This CDR3 is 14 amino acids long. V lost 6 bases and J lost 6; bases outside the gene matches: 10. The CDR3 region has the DNA TGTGCCAGCAGGTTGACAGGGTCCATGCATGGCTACACCTTC. This gives the protein CASRLTGSMHGYTF.

This clone has a handful of counts. The V gene is TRBV5-4, the J gene TRBJ2-1; D is unresolved. Deletions cut 4 bases from V and 7 bases from J, with 12 bases between. Germline V gene data show CDR1 as SGHNT and CDR2 as YYREEE (reference sequence). The CDR3 contains 13 residues. CDR3 loop: CASSQYSGNEQFF. The CDR3 DNA reads as TGTGCCAGCAGCCAATATAGTGGTAATGAGCAGTTCTTC.

The gene calls are TRBV4-3 and TRBJ2-3; D is undetermined. V was shortened by 1 base and J by 4 bases, with 12 bases between the two germline ends. CDR3 length: 15 residues. Germline-derived CDR1 and CDR2 are LGHNA and YSLEER. The CDR3: CASSQGPSGPDTQYF. The CDR3 DNA follows: TGCGCCAGCAGCCAAGGACCCTCTGGTCCAGATACGCAGTATTTT.